These 20 T cell receptor beta chains came from one sample sequenced in a study of T cells in Graves' hyperthyroidism and ophthalmopathy. Researchers took RNA transcripts and amplified the TCR beta CDR3 regions from them. A first-round RT-PCR of the TCR CDR3 used the HTBI primer set. TCRdb re-derived calls from the multiplex PCR reads in MiXCR, one entry per CDR3 protein. The data hold 75,000 to 100,000 distinct CDR3 sequences, with approximately 40% observed a single time. Sequenced: peripheral blood or thyroid tissue (not recorded which). These TCRs come from a woman younger than 45 with Graves' hyperthyroidism.

V is TRBV7-2 and J is TRBJ1-1; 7 nucleotides line up with TRBD1. The CDR3 sequence is 13 residues long. Trimming removed 10 bases from V and 6 bases from J; junction bases left unmatched: 11. Germline CDR1 reads SGHTA; CDR2 reads FQGNSA. The CDR3 DNA sequence: TGTGCCATCAGTTACAGGGGCTGGGCTGAAGCTTTCTTT. Amino acid sequence: CAISYRGWAEAFF.

This clonotype was found many times. V and J are TRBV20-1 and TRBJ2-3; tentative D call: TRBD1 (6 bases). The CDR3 is 15 residues long. CDR1 and CDR2 (germline): DFQATT, SNEGSKA (reference sequence). V was shortened by 5 bases and J by 2 bases, with 17 bases between the two germline ends. In DNA form, the CDR3 reads TGCAGTGCTCAACCGGGACACCAAGTCACAGATACGCAGTATTTT. The encoded protein is CSAQPGHQVTDTQYF.

As for this clonotype: A much bigger clone sits one base away, suggesting this may be a read error. V and J are TRBV6-5 and TRBJ2-7; D could derive from TRBD1 or TRBD2 (5 bases each). The CDR3 has 15 amino acids. Per the germline V gene, CDR1 is MNHEY and CDR2 is SVGAGI. The CDR3, as DNA: TGTGCCAGCAGTTACTCATGGGGGTCGCCCTACGGGCAGTACTTC. It encodes CASSYSWGSPYGQYF.

This clonotype appeared many times. The chain recombines TRBV2 with TRBJ2-7; D unresolved. The CDR3 length is 15 residues. V dropped 7 bases and J dropped 0 bases, with 16 bases sitting between them. The germline V gene has CDR1 SNHLY and CDR2 FYNNEI. CDR3 protein: CASTPAPQSSYEQYF. CDR3 DNA sequence: TGTGCCAGCACCCCCGCGCCCCAGAGCTCCTACGAGCAGTACTTC.

This clonotype was seen repeatedly, ten times or more. The V and J genes are TRBV5-8 and TRBJ1-2, with D uncertain. Trimming took off 0 bases at V and 5 bases at J, with 14 bases between the two ends. Germline V gene data show CDR1 as SGHTS and CDR2 as YDEGEE. This CDR3 is 15 amino acids long. The CDR3 nucleotides read TGTGCCAGCAGCTTGGTTCCGCTGCGGGGATATGGCTACACCTTC. Its protein product is CASSLVPLRGYGYTF.

This clonotype was seen only a few times. The chain uses TRBV28 and TRBJ1-4; 7 bases fit TRBD1. After removal of 1 base from V and 8 bases from J, the junction contained 7 bases not matched to a gene. The CDR3 is 15 amino acids. Germline assignment: CDR1 MDHEN and CDR2 SYDVKM. The CDR3: CASSLSARGGEKLFF. The CDR3 DNA reads TGTGCCAGCAGTTTATCGGCCAGGGGGGGCGAAAAACTGTTTTTT. Supplemented by reference TRBV28 and TRBJ1-4, the full variable domain reads DVKVTQSSRYLVKRTGEKVFLECVQDMDHENMFWYRQDPGLGLRLIYFSYDVKMKEKGDIPEGYSVSREKKERFSLILESASTNQTSMYLCASSLSARGGEKLFFGSGTQLSVL.

J is TRBJ2-7 and V is TRBV7-8, with 14 bases aligning to TRBD2. This CDR3 is built from 15 residues. The V gene end was trimmed by 8 bases and the J gene end by 5 bases; junction bases not matched to a gene: 8. The germline gives CDR1 SGHVS, CDR2 FQNEAQ. CDR3 nucleotide sequence: TGTGCCAGCTCGGGGACTAGCGGGAGTACCCACGAGCAGTACTTC. Residues: CASSGTSGSTHEQYF.

This clonotype has more than one count but fewer than ten. V gene TRBV7-9 combines with J gene TRBJ2-3; D is ambiguous. The length of the CDR3 is 14 residues. The V gene lost 4 bases and the J gene lost 6 bases, with 14 bases spanning the gap. Germline CDR1 SEHNR, CDR2 FQNEAQ (reference sequence). This CDR3 is CASSYTGPGDTQYF. CDR3 bases: TGTGCCAGCAGCTACACGGGCCCGGGTGATACGCAGTATTTT. Full variable domain (remainder filled in from reference TRBV7-9 and TRBJ2-3): DTGVSQNPRHKITKRGQNVTFRCDPISEHNRLYWYRQTLGQGPEFLTYFQNEAQLEKSRLLSDRFSAERPKGSFSTLEIQRTEQGDSAMYLCASSYTGPGDTQYFGPGTRLTVL.

The table lists this clonotype with many counts. The V call is TRBV5-4, the J call TRBJ2-5; the D gene could be TRBD1 or TRBD2 (5 bases each). Germline V gene data show CDR1 as SGHNT and CDR2 as YYREEE (reference sequence). The CDR3 runs 16 residues. V lost 3 bases and J 7 bases, leaving 22 bases between the germline ends. CDR3 DNA: TGTGCCAGCAGCTCGACTCTGGGGGTAGAAGTCGGGACCCAGTACTTC. Translated: CASSSTLGVEVGTQYF.

This clonotype was observed many times. The rearrangement joins TRBV29-1 to TRBJ2-7; 9 bases align to TRBD1. The junction had 11 bases not matched to a gene; V was cut back by 5 bases and J by 3 bases. This CDR3 is 15 amino acids long. From germline, CDR1 is SQVTM and CDR2 ANQGSEA. The CDR3 region is CSVLNRDRENYEQYF. The CDR3 DNA reads TGCAGCGTTTTAAACCGGGACAGGGAAAACTACGAGCAGTACTTC.

The chain carries TRBV7-2 and TRBJ2-7; 12 bases agree with TRBD2. V shed 4 bases, J shed 12 bases, and the junction held 19 bases outside the gene matches. Germline V gene lookup returns CDR1 SGHTA and CDR2 FQGNSA. The CDR3 has 17 residues. CDR3 coding DNA: TGTGCCAGCAGCTCAATCGGACAAATCGTGACTAGCGGGAGTCCGTACTTC. Translation: CASSSIGQIVTSGSPYF. The whole variable domain, filled in from reference TRBV7-2 and TRBJ2-7, reads GAGVSQSPSNKVTEKGKDVELRCDPISGHTALYWYRQSLGQGLEFLIYFQGNSAPDKSGLPSDRFSAERTGGSVSTLTIQRTQQEDSAVYLCASSSIGQIVTSGSPYFGPGTRLTVT.

This clonotype was picked up a small number of times. The CDR3 loop reads CASSPWVGGATSTDTQYF. CDR3 DNA: TGTGCCAGCAGCCCGTGGGTTGGCGGGGCCACTAGCACAGATACGCAGTATTTT. The chain carries TRBV9 and TRBJ2-3, with D maybe TRBD2 (6 bases). The V end lost 4 bases, the J end lost 0 bases, and 21 bases lay between the germline ends. The germline gives CDR1 SGDLS, CDR2 YYNGEE. The CDR3 totals 18 residues. Based on the CDR3 plus reference TRBV9 and TRBJ2-3, the full variable domain is DSGVTQTPKHLITATGQRVTLRCSPRSGDLSVYWYQQSLDQGLQFLIQYYNGEERAKGNILERFSAQQFPDLHSELNLSSLELGDSALYFCASSPWVGGATSTDTQYFGPGTRLTVL.

There are many counts of this clonotype. J is TRBJ1-4 and V is TRBV27, with D perhaps TRBD1 (5 bases). The V end was cut by 6 bases, the J end by 0 bases, with 5 bases between. CDR1 and CDR2 (germline): MNHEY, SMNVEV (reference sequence). This CDR3 contains 13 residues. The CDR3 nucleotides read TGTGCCAGCAGGGGGCCAACTAATGAAAAACTGTTTTTT. Translation gives CASRGPTNEKLFF.

This clonotype was recorded a few times. The chain couples TRBV2 to TRBJ1-1; TRBD1 agrees at 9 bases. The J segment lost 4 bases and the V segment lost 4 bases, leaving 16 bases of the junction unmatched. CDR1 and CDR2 from the germline V gene are SNHLY and FYNNEI. The CDR3 loop spans 18 amino acids. CDR3 residues: CASSVSWTGDYRSTEAFF. For the CDR3, the DNA is TGTGCCAGCAGTGTATCCTGGACAGGGGACTACCGAAGCACTGAAGCTTTCTTT.

V and J are TRBV28 and TRBJ2-2; no reliable D call. The CDR3 covers 12 residues. CDR1 MDHEN and CDR2 SYDVKM come from the germline V gene. Trimming cost V 11 bases and J 2 bases, with 9 bases left between them. CDR3 region: CAGRPNTGELFF. In DNA form, the CDR3 reads TGTGCCGGACGCCCCAACACCGGGGAGCTGTTTTTT. The full variable domain, with the rest looked up from reference TRBV28 and TRBJ2-2, is DVKVTQSSRYLVKRTGEKVFLECVQDMDHENMFWYRQDPGLGLRLIYFSYDVKMKEKGDIPEGYSVSREKKERFSLILESASTNQTSMYLCAGRPNTGELFFGEGSRLTVL.

This clonotype was detected ten times or more. J is TRBJ1-1 and V is TRBV7-3, with 9 nucleotides matching TRBD1. This CDR3 is 14 amino acids long. Germline CDR1 and CDR2: SGHTA and FQGTGA. Germline trimming cut 4 bases from V and 4 bases from J; bases unmatched to any gene: 4. CDR3 nucleotides: TGTGCCAGCAGCTCGGACAGGGGCGGCACTGAAGCTTTCTTT. It translates to CASSSDRGGTEAFF.

This clonotype was found once. V is TRBV7-9 and J is TRBJ1-4, with a possible D match to TRBD1 (6 bases). This CDR3 spans 14 amino acids. Trimming took off 7 bases at V and 8 bases at J, with 17 bases between the two ends. Per the germline V gene, CDR1 is SEHNR and CDR2 is FQNEAQ (reference sequence). CDR3 loop: CASTHRAWEEKLFF. The DNA for the CDR3 is TGTGCCAGCACCCACAGGGCGTGGGAGGAAAAACTGTTTTTT.

This clonotype is classed as medium-sized. V is TRBV15 and J is TRBJ1-2; D might be TRBD1 (6 bases). V was clipped by 0 bases and J by 8 bases, with 13 bases between them. Germline V gives CDR1 LNHNV, CDR2 YYDKDF (reference sequence). This CDR3 is built from 14 residues. The CDR3 region has the DNA TGTGCCACCAGCAGAGATCGGAGGGGGTGGGGCTACACCTTC. This encodes CATSRDRRGWGYTF.

The rearrangement uses TRBV20-1 and TRBJ1-5, with 10 bases aligning to TRBD1. The germline V gene encodes CDR1 DFQATT and CDR2 SNEGSKA (reference sequence). V lost 3 bases, J lost 3 bases, and 5 bases stayed unmatched. The CDR3 sequence is 15 residues long. The CDR3 sequence is CSASRDRGINQPQHF. The CDR3 DNA sequence: TGCAGTGCTAGCCGGGACAGGGGTATCAATCAGCCCCAGCATTTT.

This clonotype was detected many times. V usage is TRBV20-1 and J usage is TRBJ2-5; tentatively, D is TRBD1 (5 bases). Germline V CDR1 and CDR2: DFQATT, SNEGSKA (reference sequence). This CDR3 is built from 14 residues. Trimming cost V 6 bases and J 1 base, with 15 bases left between them. This CDR3 is CSAVDSALQETQYF. The CDR3 DNA reads TGCAGTGCCGTTGACAGCGCCCTCCAAGAGACCCAGTACTTC.